The rows below give T cell receptor beta chains drawn from one sample of a study of Graves' ophthalmopathy and Graves' hyperthyroidism. MiXCR, run by TCRdb on the multiplex PCR reads, gives a single entry per CDR3 protein. This sample has 600,000 to 950,000 distinct CDR3 sequences, with roughly two fifths found just once. Sequencing was performed on peripheral blood. The source of these receptors is an adult man with Graves' ophthalmopathy. The CDR3 runs from the conserved cysteine through the conserved F or W. Each record gives: V gene, D gene, J gene, clone size, CDR3 protein, CDR3 DNA. D genes are given only for firm matches. Rows may omit the clone size; those that give it use once, few, many or a size class.

V gene: TRBV10-3; D gene: -; J gene: TRBJ1-3; clone size: few; CDR3 protein: CASSYRVGGNTIYF; CDR3 DNA: TGTGCCAGCAGTTACCGCGTGGGAGGAAACACCATATATTTT
V gene: TRBV5-1; D gene: TRBD1; J gene: TRBJ2-7; clone size: few; CDR3 protein: CASSWGDRASGEQYF; CDR3 DNA: TGCGCCAGCAGCTGGGGGGACAGGGCATCAGGCGAGCAGTACTTC
V gene: TRBV9; D gene: -; J gene: TRBJ1-2; clone size: many; CDR3 protein: CASSARTDGYTF; CDR3 DNA: TGTGCCAGCAGCGCCCGGACGGATGGCTACACCTTC
V gene: TRBV7-9; D gene: TRBD2; J gene: TRBJ2-5; clone size: once; CDR3 protein: CASSDDFGGVVGSPEETQYF; CDR3 DNA: TGTGCCAGCAGTGATGATTTTGGGGGGGTCGTCGGGTCTCCGGAAGAGACCCAGTACTTC
V gene: TRBV5-1; D gene: -; J gene: TRBJ1-4; clone size: many; CDR3 protein: CASSNPPGAEKLFF; CDR3 DNA: TGCGCCAGCAGCAACCCACCAGGGGCGGAAAAACTGTTTTTT
V gene: TRBV19; D gene: -; J gene: TRBJ1-1; clone size: -; CDR3 protein: CASLRIGQPMNTEAFF; CDR3 DNA: TGTGCCAGTTTACGGATAGGACAGCCCATGAACACTGAAGCTTTCTTT
V gene: TRBV15; D gene: -; J gene: TRBJ2-7; clone size: many; CDR3 protein: CATSPSPRFRYEQYF; CDR3 DNA: TGTGCCACCAGCCCCTCTCCACGGTTTAGGTACGAGCAGTACTTC
V gene: TRBV11-2; D gene: -; J gene: TRBJ1-6; clone size: -; CDR3 protein: CAIGTANSPLHF; CDR3 DNA: TGTGCCATCGGGACGGCAAATTCACCCCTCCACTTT
V gene: TRBV6-1; D gene: -; J gene: TRBJ2-2; clone size: -; CDR3 protein: CASRAGTGRPGELFF; CDR3 DNA: TGTGCCAGCAGGGCTGGGACCGGACGACCCGGGGAGCTGTTTTTT
V gene: TRBV2; D gene: -; J gene: TRBJ2-5; clone size: -; CDR3 protein: CASSFGQMYQGTQYF; CDR3 DNA: TGTGCCAGCAGCTTCGGACAGATGTACCAAGGGACCCAGTACTTC
V gene: TRBV4-1; D gene: TRBD1; J gene: TRBJ1-6; clone size: -; CDR3 protein: CASSPGQGVSPVHF; CDR3 DNA: TGCGCCAGCAGCCCGGGACAGGGGGTCTCACCCGTCCACTTT
V gene: TRBV20-1; D gene: TRBD2; J gene: TRBJ2-7; clone size: -; CDR3 protein: CSAIQKGSGLPYEQYF; CDR3 DNA: TGCAGTGCTATTCAGAAAGGTAGCGGGTTACCTTACGAGCAGTACTTC
V gene: TRBV2; D gene: TRBD2; J gene: TRBJ2-5; clone size: few; CDR3 protein: CASSPGRMGGSVIPETQYF; CDR3 DNA: TGTGCCAGCAGCCCGGGGAGAATGGGCGGGAGTGTCATCCCAGAGACCCAGTACTTC
V gene: TRBV10-3; D gene: -; J gene: TRBJ1-5; clone size: few; CDR3 protein: CASSEEVIGQPQHF; CDR3 DNA: TGTGCCAGCAGTGAGGAGGTGATTGGTCAGCCCCAGCATTTT
V gene: TRBV19; D gene: TRBD1; J gene: TRBJ2-6; clone size: -; CDR3 protein: CASSTRQGRVSGANVLTF; CDR3 DNA: TGTGCCAGCAGTACCCGACAGGGGCGGGTCTCTGGGGCCAACGTCCTGACTTTC
V gene: TRBV7-6; D gene: TRBD1; J gene: TRBJ1-3; clone size: many; CDR3 protein: CASSLLRGQGAGNTIYF; CDR3 DNA: TGTGCCAGCAGCCTCCTCCGCGGACAGGGTGCTGGAAACACCATATATTTT
V gene: TRBV5-6; D gene: TRBD2; J gene: TRBJ2-3; clone size: -; CDR3 protein: CASSTSGRATDTQYF; CDR3 DNA: TGTGCCAGCAGCACCAGCGGGAGAGCGACAGATACGCAGTATTTT
V gene: TRBV15; D gene: -; J gene: TRBJ1-2; clone size: many; CDR3 protein: CATSRPRGGTLYGYTF; CDR3 DNA: TGTGCCACCAGCAGACCCCGCGGGGGGACGTTATATGGCTACACCTTC
V gene: TRBV10-3; D gene: TRBD2; J gene: TRBJ2-3; clone size: few; CDR3 protein: CAISEFGLASTDTQYF; CDR3 DNA: TGTGCCATCAGTGAGTTCGGACTAGCATCCACAGATACGCAGTATTTT
V gene: TRBV29-1; D gene: -; J gene: TRBJ2-5; clone size: -; CDR3 protein: CSLVSGQETQYF; CDR3 DNA: TGCAGCTTAGTCAGCGGACAAGAGACCCAGTACTTC
V gene: TRBV7-8; D gene: -; J gene: TRBJ1-6; clone size: many; CDR3 protein: CASSLGPGFRYSPLHF; CDR3 DNA: TGTGCCAGCAGCTTAGGGCCAGGGTTTCGATATTCACCCCTCCACTTT
V gene: TRBV24-1; D gene: -; J gene: TRBJ2-7; clone size: -; CDR3 protein: CATSDPRRAREQYF; CDR3 DNA: TGTGCCACCAGTGATCCACGGAGGGCCCGCGAGCAGTACTTC
V gene: TRBV19; D gene: -; J gene: TRBJ1-1; clone size: few; CDR3 protein: CASTTSGGRWNTEAFF; CDR3 DNA: TGTGCCAGTACCACTTCGGGGGGCAGGTGGAACACTGAAGCTTTCTTT
V gene: TRBV24-1; D gene: TRBD1; J gene: TRBJ1-2; clone size: -; CDR3 protein: CATSDKDRGRDGYTF; CDR3 DNA: TGTGCCACCAGTGACAAAGACAGGGGTCGTGATGGCTACACCTTC
V gene: TRBV9; D gene: -; J gene: TRBJ2-2; clone size: few; CDR3 protein: CASTTLSENTGELFF; CDR3 DNA: TGTGCCAGCACCACCCTAAGTGAAAATACCGGGGAGCTGTTTTTT
V gene: TRBV7-9; D gene: -; J gene: TRBJ2-7; clone size: -; CDR3 protein: CASSFVQDSRTTYEQYF; CDR3 DNA: TGTGCCAGCAGCTTCGTTCAGGACAGTAGGACTACCTACGAGCAGTACTTC
V gene: TRBV6-2/TRBV6-3; D gene: TRBD2; J gene: TRBJ2-7; clone size: -; CDR3 protein: CASKTSGSYEQYF; CDR3 DNA: TGTGCCAGCAAAACTAGCGGCTCCTACGAGCAGTACTTC